The clone carrying this TCR beta chain is identified as medium-sized from frequency. Antigen: not known. These data are taken from a study of T cell clusters in autoimmune cytopenias. TRB amplification used roughly 250 ng of peripheral blood genomic DNA. Multiplex touch-down PCR amplified TRB using TRB-A and TRB-B pools in one tube. TCRdb reprocessed the multiplex PCR reads, with one entry per CDR3 protein and no DNA. The sample totals about 3,200 distinct CDR3 sequences; its top ten clones hold 25% to 35%. This CDR3 region has 17 residues. Germline CDR1 reads PRHDT; CDR2 reads FYEKMQ (reference sequence). Study-wide findings and caveats: TRB repertoire shifts in secondary cytopenia and chronic lymphocytic leukemia mostly reflected lymphoma, not autoimmunity.

The sample consisted of peripheral blood. The receptor was derived from a human donor with an autoimmune cytopenia or autoimmune hepatitis (not recorded which). The V gene is TRBV13, the J gene TRBJ2-3; TCRdb's D gene call, TRBD1, goes unchecked for lack of DNA. The CDR3 loop is CASSLGGQGANTDTQYF.